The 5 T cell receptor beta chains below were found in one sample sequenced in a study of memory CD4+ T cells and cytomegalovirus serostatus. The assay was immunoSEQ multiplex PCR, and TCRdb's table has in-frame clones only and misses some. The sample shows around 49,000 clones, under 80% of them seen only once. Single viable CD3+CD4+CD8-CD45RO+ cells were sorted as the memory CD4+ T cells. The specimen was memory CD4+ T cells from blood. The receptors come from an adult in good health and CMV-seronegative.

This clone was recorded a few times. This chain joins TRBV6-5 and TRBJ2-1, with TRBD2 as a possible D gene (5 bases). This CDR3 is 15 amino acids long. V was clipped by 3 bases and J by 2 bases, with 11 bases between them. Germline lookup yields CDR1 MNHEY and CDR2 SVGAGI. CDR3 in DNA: TGTGCCAGCAGTTATAGTGGGAGCACCTACAATGAGCAGTTCTTC. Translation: CASSYSGSTYNEQFF.

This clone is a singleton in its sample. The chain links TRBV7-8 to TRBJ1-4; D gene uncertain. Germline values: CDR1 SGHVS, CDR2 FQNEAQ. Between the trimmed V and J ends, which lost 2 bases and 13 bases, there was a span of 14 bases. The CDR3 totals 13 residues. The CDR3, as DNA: TGTGCCAGCAGCTTAAGGAAAGACGGAGGACTGTTTTTT. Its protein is CASSLRKDGGLFF.

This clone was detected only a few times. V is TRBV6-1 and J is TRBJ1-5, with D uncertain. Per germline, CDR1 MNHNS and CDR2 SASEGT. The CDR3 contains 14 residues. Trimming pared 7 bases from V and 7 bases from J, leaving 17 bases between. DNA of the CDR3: TGTGCCAGCACCGCGGGCCAAAAGGCCCAGCCCCAGCATTTT. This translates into CASTAGQKAQPQHF.

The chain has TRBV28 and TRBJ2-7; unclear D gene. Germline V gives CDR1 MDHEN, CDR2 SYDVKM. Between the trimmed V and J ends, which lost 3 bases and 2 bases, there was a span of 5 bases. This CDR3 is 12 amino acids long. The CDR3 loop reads CASSFLPYEQYF. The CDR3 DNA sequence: TGTGCCAGCAGTTTTCTGCCCTACGAGCAGTACTTC.

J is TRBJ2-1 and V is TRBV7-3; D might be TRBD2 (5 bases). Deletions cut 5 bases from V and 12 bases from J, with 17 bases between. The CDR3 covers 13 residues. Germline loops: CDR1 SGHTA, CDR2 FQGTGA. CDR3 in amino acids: CASSLTTDQSQFF. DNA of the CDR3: TGTGCCAGCAGCCTGACTACCGACCAGTCGCAGTTCTTC.